Here is one T cell receptor beta chain with its context. Its antigen is currently unknown. The sample comes from a study of T cell responses to AZD1222 COVID-19 vaccine. Measured with immunoSEQ multiplex PCR; TCRdb has only the in-frame clones, and not every one. The sample consists of some 110,000 clones, approximately 85% of them appearing once. The study's findings and limits: Reportedly, close to half of spike-specific TCRs are directed against unmutated variant regions. Clonal diversity may have been underestimated in mostly white British donors. The span of vaccine-associated CD4 TCRs extended across spike, with dominance at 160-218 and 743-854. Spike-specific TCR breadth and depth grew following two AZD1222 doses.

Germline V gene lookup returns CDR1 LGHDT and CDR2 YNNKEL (reference sequence). Trimming at V came to 0 bases and at J to 2 bases, leaving 3 bases not matched to a gene. CDR3 length equals 16 residues. The sequencing here drew on peripheral blood, taken on day 0 of MenACWY control vaccination. V gene TRBV3-1 (or the pseudogene TRBV3-2) combines with J gene TRBJ2-3, with 9 nucleotides matching TRBD2. The clonotype comes from an adult in good health. CDR3 in amino acids: CASSQDEGLATDTQYF. The CDR3 DNA is TGTGCCAGCAGCCAAGATGAGGGACTAGCCACAGATACGCAGTATTTT.